Listed below are T cell receptor beta chains from one sample, sequenced in a study of cytomegalovirus exposure and HLA in healthy donors. Sequencing was performed with immunoSEQ multiplex PCR; in TCRdb, only in-frame clones are kept and a portion is missing. This listing includes 150,000 to 200,000 clones. Source material: PBMCs. The origin of the receptors is a young man in good health and CMV-seronegative. Each CDR3 is given with its conserved first and last residue. The D gene is left open where the match is weak.

j_gene: TRBJ2-7; d_gene: NA; v_gene: TRBV12-5; CDR3aa: CASGDGLSSYEQYF; CDR3nt: TGTGCTAGTGGGGACGGACTCAGCTCCTACGAGCAGTACTTC
j_gene: TRBJ2-7; d_gene: TRBD1; v_gene: TRBV5-1; CDR3aa: CASSGQGLLEQYF; CDR3nt: TGCGCCAGCAGTGGACAGGGCCTCCTGGAGCAGTACTTC
j_gene: TRBJ2-5; d_gene: TRBD2; v_gene: TRBV7-8; CDR3aa: CASSPREGKEETQYF; CDR3nt: TGTGCCAGCAGCCCTCGGGAGGGTAAGGAAGAGACCCAGTACTTC
j_gene: TRBJ2-7; d_gene: TRBD2; v_gene: TRBV7-6; CDR3aa: CASSLRGLADSYEQYF; CDR3nt: TGTGCCAGCAGCTTAAGGGGACTAGCGGACTCCTACGAGCAGTACTTC
j_gene: TRBJ2-7; d_gene: TRBD1; v_gene: TRBV6-7; CDR3aa: CASSYGGQGEGEQYF; CDR3nt: TGTGCCAGCAGTTACGGAGGACAGGGAGAGGGCGAGCAGTACTTC
j_gene: TRBJ2-3; d_gene: NA; v_gene: TRBV18; CDR3aa: CASSPGQGGTDTQYF; CDR3nt: TGTGCCAGCTCACCGGGTCAGGGCGGCACAGATACGCAGTATTTT
j_gene: TRBJ2-2; d_gene: NA; v_gene: TRBV20-1; CDR3aa: CSARDSGELFF; CDR3nt: TGCAGTGCTCGCGACAGCGGGGAGCTGTTTTTT
j_gene: TRBJ2-3; d_gene: NA; v_gene: TRBV27; CDR3aa: CASSSPERTQYF; CDR3nt: TGTGCCAGCAGTTCCCCGGAGCGTACGCAGTATTTT
j_gene: TRBJ2-3; d_gene: NA; v_gene: TRBV18; CDR3aa: CASSPFFSTDTQYF; CDR3nt: TGTGCCAGCTCACCTTTCTTTAGCACAGATACGCAGTATTTT
j_gene: TRBJ2-3; d_gene: TRBD1; v_gene: TRBV27; CDR3aa: CASSLSTGEIITDTQYF; CDR3nt: TGTGCCAGCAGTTTATCGACAGGGGAGATCATCACAGATACGCAGTATTTT
j_gene: TRBJ2-1; d_gene: NA; v_gene: TRBV7-9; CDR3aa: CASSLAAVNEQFF; CDR3nt: TGTGCCAGCAGCTTAGCAGCGGTCAATGAGCAGTTCTTC
j_gene: TRBJ2-1; d_gene: TRBD2; v_gene: TRBV6-5; CDR3aa: CASSLTSGYEQFF; CDR3nt: TGTGCCAGCTCCCTGACTAGCGGCTATGAGCAGTTCTTC
j_gene: TRBJ1-2; d_gene: TRBD1; v_gene: TRBV15; CDR3aa: CATSRGTGYGYTF; CDR3nt: TGTGCCACCAGCCGGGGGACAGGCTATGGCTACACCTTC
j_gene: TRBJ2-7; d_gene: TRBD1; v_gene: TRBV5-1; CDR3aa: CASSLTGGHSYEQYF; CDR3nt: TGCGCCAGCAGCTTGACAGGGGGACATTCCTACGAGCAGTACTTC
j_gene: TRBJ2-1; d_gene: TRBD2; v_gene: TRBV19; CDR3aa: CASRSGRAYNEQFF; CDR3nt: TGTGCCAGTAGGAGCGGGAGGGCCTACAATGAGCAGTTCTTC
j_gene: TRBJ2-1; d_gene: TRBD2; v_gene: TRBV15; CDR3aa: CATSRPIAGGLNNEQFF; CDR3nt: TGTGCCACCAGCAGACCGATAGCGGGAGGTCTGAACAATGAGCAGTTCTTC
j_gene: TRBJ2-1; d_gene: NA; v_gene: TRBV11-3; CDR3aa: CASSSGSYNEQFF; CDR3nt: TGTGCCAGCAGCAGCGGCTCCTACAATGAGCAGTTCTTC
j_gene: TRBJ2-7; d_gene: TRBD2; v_gene: TRBV2; CDR3aa: CASREGLAAYEQYF; CDR3nt: TGTGCCAGCAGGGAGGGACTAGCGGCCTACGAGCAGTACTTC
j_gene: TRBJ2-7; d_gene: NA; v_gene: TRBV5-4; CDR3aa: CASSLSGYESYEQYF; CDR3nt: TGTGCCAGCAGCTTATCGGGTTATGAATCCTACGAGCAGTACTTC
j_gene: TRBJ1-5; d_gene: NA; v_gene: TRBV10-3; CDR3aa: CAIRRDSNQPQHF; CDR3nt: TGTGCCATCAGGAGGGATAGCAATCAGCCCCAGCATTTT
j_gene: TRBJ2-7; d_gene: TRBD2; v_gene: TRBV9; CDR3aa: CASSARRLAGAREQYF; CDR3nt: TGTGCCAGCAGCGCGCGAAGACTAGCGGGAGCACGGGAGCAGTACTTC
j_gene: TRBJ1-4; d_gene: TRBD1; v_gene: TRBV11-2; CDR3aa: CASKRNGPGQGFRSEKLFF; CDR3nt: TGTGCCAGCAAACGGAATGGGCCGGGACAGGGCTTCCGTAGTGAAAAACTGTTTTTT
j_gene: TRBJ2-2; d_gene: NA; v_gene: TRBV19; CDR3aa: CASSTTVYTGELFF; CDR3nt: TGTGCCAGTAGTACTACAGTTTACACCGGGGAGCTGTTTTTT
j_gene: TRBJ2-6; d_gene: NA; v_gene: TRBV6-5; CDR3aa: CASSGGSGANVLTF; CDR3nt: TGTGCCAGCAGCGGGGGCTCTGGGGCCAACGTCCTGACTTTC
j_gene: TRBJ2-5; d_gene: NA; v_gene: TRBV11-3; CDR3aa: CASSLRGTDAQYF; CDR3nt: TGTGCCAGCAGCTTAAGGGGGACGGATGCCCAGTACTTC
j_gene: TRBJ2-1; d_gene: NA; v_gene: TRBV7-9; CDR3aa: CASSFPDKHNEQFF; CDR3nt: TGTGCCAGCAGCTTTCCCGACAAACACAATGAGCAGTTCTTC
j_gene: TRBJ2-7; d_gene: TRBD1; v_gene: TRBV29-1; CDR3aa: CSVPGQNYEQYF; CDR3nt: TGCAGCGTACCGGGACAGAATTACGAGCAGTACTTC
j_gene: TRBJ2-3; d_gene: TRBD1; v_gene: TRBV11-3; CDR3aa: CASSLAGTGGSTDTQYF; CDR3nt: TGTGCCAGCAGCTTAGCCGGGACAGGGGGCAGCACAGATACGCAGTATTTT
j_gene: TRBJ2-7; d_gene: NA; v_gene: TRBV5-1; CDR3aa: CASSLSEASYEQYF; CDR3nt: TGCGCCAGCAGCTTGTCCGAGGCCTCCTACGAGCAGTACTTC
j_gene: TRBJ2-7; d_gene: NA; v_gene: TRBV7-6; CDR3aa: CASSRTGGGEQYF; CDR3nt: TGTGCCAGCAGCAGAACGGGGGGCGGGGAGCAGTACTTC
j_gene: TRBJ2-3; d_gene: TRBD2; v_gene: TRBV5-1; CDR3aa: CASSLALAGGQDTQYF; CDR3nt: TGCGCCAGCAGCTTGGCCCTAGCGGGAGGGCAAGATACGCAGTATTTT
j_gene: TRBJ1-1; d_gene: NA; v_gene: TRBV5-1; CDR3aa: CASSLNTNRQAFF; CDR3nt: TGCGCCAGCAGCCTCAACACCAACAGACAAGCTTTCTTT
j_gene: TRBJ2-5; d_gene: NA; v_gene: TRBV7-2; CDR3aa: CASSPISLQITQETQYF; CDR3nt: TGTGCCAGCAGCCCAATTTCTCTCCAAATTACTCAAGAGACCCAGTACTTC
j_gene: TRBJ1-5; d_gene: NA; v_gene: TRBV18; CDR3aa: CASSLLDRNQPQHF; CDR3nt: TGTGCCAGCTCTCTCCTCGATCGGAATCAGCCCCAGCATTTT
j_gene: TRBJ1-4; d_gene: TRBD1; v_gene: TRBV18; CDR3aa: CASSQSTGSYLPNEKLFF; CDR3nt: TGTGCCAGCTCACAATCGACAGGGAGCTATCTGCCAAATGAAAAACTGTTTTTT
j_gene: TRBJ2-1; d_gene: TRBD2; v_gene: TRBV5-6; CDR3aa: CASSWGQLLAGRQFF; CDR3nt: TGTGCCAGCAGCTGGGGACAGTTACTAGCGGGAAGGCAGTTCTTC
j_gene: TRBJ2-7; d_gene: TRBD1; v_gene: TRBV5-6; CDR3aa: CASSVPGQGPYEQYF; CDR3nt: TGTGCCAGCAGCGTACCGGGACAGGGCCCCTACGAGCAGTACTTC
j_gene: TRBJ2-7; d_gene: NA; v_gene: TRBV9; CDR3aa: CASSVGGGAGTYEQYF; CDR3nt: TGTGCCAGCAGCGTAGGGGGCGGGGCTGGAACCTACGAGCAGTACTTC
j_gene: TRBJ1-1; d_gene: TRBD1; v_gene: TRBV9; CDR3aa: CASSGPRSRQGGSTSEAFF; CDR3nt: TGTGCCAGCAGCGGGCCCAGGTCTAGACAGGGAGGTTCTACCTCTGAAGCTTTCTTT
j_gene: TRBJ2-1; d_gene: NA; v_gene: TRBV27; CDR3aa: CASRGGRTPAYNEQFF; CDR3nt: TGTGCCAGCAGGGGGGGGCGGACACCCGCATACAATGAGCAGTTCTTC
j_gene: TRBJ2-7; d_gene: TRBD1; v_gene: TRBV15; CDR3aa: CATSPLGQGITYEQYF; CDR3nt: TGTGCCACCAGCCCACTGGGACAGGGGATTACCTACGAGCAGTACTTC
j_gene: TRBJ1-2; d_gene: TRBD1; v_gene: TRBV5-8; CDR3aa: CASKIWTGDFSYGYTF; CDR3nt: TGTGCCAGCAAGATTTGGACAGGGGACTTCTCCTATGGCTACACCTTC
j_gene: TRBJ2-1; d_gene: NA; v_gene: TRBV20-1; CDR3aa: CSATGVDEQFF; CDR3nt: TGCAGTGCTACCGGGGTCGATGAGCAGTTCTTC
j_gene: TRBJ1-5; d_gene: NA; v_gene: TRBV28; CDR3aa: CASSFMRYSNQPQHF; CDR3nt: TGTGCCAGCAGTTTCATGAGATATAGCAATCAGCCCCAGCATTTT
j_gene: TRBJ2-7; d_gene: NA; v_gene: TRBV2; CDR3aa: CASSDALVRPSRGRYF; CDR3nt: TGTGCCAGCAGTGATGCTTTAGTTCGGCCCTCAAGAGGCCGGTACTTC
j_gene: TRBJ2-2; d_gene: TRBD2; v_gene: TRBV10-1; CDR3aa: CASSSGSSPGELFF; CDR3nt: TGCGCCAGCAGTAGCGGGAGTAGTCCCGGGGAGCTGTTTTTT
j_gene: TRBJ1-2; d_gene: TRBD1; v_gene: TRBV18; CDR3aa: CASSPAARGDYGYTF; CDR3nt: TGTGCCAGCTCACCTGCCGCCAGGGGGGACTATGGCTACACCTTC
j_gene: TRBJ1-5; d_gene: NA; v_gene: TRBV4-3; CDR3aa: CASSQDLRVSNQPQHF; CDR3nt: TGCGCCAGCAGCCAAGATCTTCGGGTTAGCAATCAGCCCCAGCATTTT
j_gene: TRBJ1-2; d_gene: NA; v_gene: TRBV18; CDR3aa: CASSPGADYGYTF; CDR3nt: TGTGCCAGCTCACCGGGGGCCGACTATGGCTACACCTTC
j_gene: TRBJ2-7; d_gene: NA; v_gene: TRBV6-1; CDR3aa: CASSVALAASYEQYF; CDR3nt: TGTGCCAGCAGTGTGGCTTTGGCGGCCTCCTACGAGCAGTACTTC
j_gene: TRBJ2-1; d_gene: TRBD2; v_gene: TRBV7-9; CDR3aa: CASSISGLADEQFF; CDR3nt: TGTGCCAGCAGCATCTCCGGACTAGCGGATGAGCAGTTCTTC
j_gene: TRBJ1-2; d_gene: NA; v_gene: TRBV7-2; CDR3aa: CASSLQGSNYGYTF; CDR3nt: TGTGCCAGCAGCTTACAGGGATCTAACTATGGCTACACCTTC
j_gene: TRBJ2-2; d_gene: NA; v_gene: TRBV30; CDR3aa: CAWRTGTNTGELFF; CDR3nt: TGTGCCTGGAGGACAGGGACTAACACCGGGGAGCTGTTTTTT
j_gene: TRBJ2-7; d_gene: NA; v_gene: TRBV11-2; CDR3aa: CASSFLQGNEQYF; CDR3nt: TGTGCCAGCAGCTTCCTCCAGGGTAACGAGCAGTACTTC
j_gene: TRBJ2-7; d_gene: NA; v_gene: TRBV6-5; CDR3aa: CASSYATGPYEQYF; CDR3nt: TGTGCCAGCAGTTACGCTACAGGGCCCTACGAGCAGTACTTC
j_gene: TRBJ2-3; d_gene: NA; v_gene: TRBV9; CDR3aa: CASSVAGGPEMQYF; CDR3nt: TGTGCCAGCAGCGTAGCTGGAGGGCCCGAAATGCAGTATTTT
j_gene: TRBJ1-4; d_gene: NA; v_gene: TRBV18; CDR3aa: CASSPRQFATNEKLFF; CDR3nt: TGTGCCAGCTCACCCCGACAGTTCGCAACTAATGAAAAACTGTTTTTT
j_gene: TRBJ2-3; d_gene: NA; v_gene: TRBV7-9; CDR3aa: CASSRDGHRGDTQYF; CDR3nt: TGTGCCAGCAGCCGGGACGGACACCGGGGGGATACGCAGTATTTT
j_gene: TRBJ2-2; d_gene: NA; v_gene: TRBV19; CDR3aa: CASSILTLPGLFF; CDR3nt: TGTGCCAGTAGTATACTGACGCTCCCAGGGCTGTTTTTT
j_gene: TRBJ1-2; d_gene: TRBD1; v_gene: TRBV7-3; CDR3aa: CASSDNTGTDGYTF; CDR3nt: TGTGCCAGCAGCGATAATACCGGGACAGACGGCTACACCTTC